This entry lists 30 T cell receptor beta chains sequenced from one sample in a study of CD8+CD57+ T cells in acquired aplastic anemia. Researchers used genomic DNA as the template to profile TCR beta VDJ and CDR3. TCRdb independently ran MiXCR on the reads; one entry per CDR3 protein. The sample lists just over 400,000 distinct CDR3 sequences, 55% to 75% seen once, with 4% in the top ten. Sequenced material: sorted CD4+, CD8+, or CD8+CD57+ T cells (not recorded which) from PBMCs. These receptors all stem from a human donor in good health, serving as a control.

This clonotype was detected only a few times. This chain links TRBV2 with TRBJ2-7; TRBD2 aligns across 13 bases. The CDR3 totals 15 residues. CDR1 is SNHLY, CDR2 FYNNEI, per germline. Unmatched junction bases numbered 5, after V lost 5 bases and J lost 4 bases. For the CDR3, the DNA is TGTGCCAGCAGTTATACTAGCGGGGGGGCATACGAGCAGTACTTC. Its translation is CASSYTSGGAYEQYF.

V gene TRBV20-1 combines with J gene TRBJ1-5; TRBD1 is a possible D gene (5 bases). This CDR3 region has 13 residues. V lost 4 bases, J lost 7 bases, and 14 bases lay in between. Germline CDR1 reads DFQATT; CDR2 reads SNEGSKA (reference sequence). CDR3 coding DNA: TGCAGTGCTACCACAGGCTTGGGACAGCCCCAGCATTTT. It is translated as CSATTGLGQPQHF.

With respect to this clonotype: Being one base from a much bigger clone, this may be a read error. V and J are TRBV11-2 and TRBJ1-2; D may be TRBD1 (6 bases). This CDR3 is 13 amino acids long. The V end was cut by 2 bases, the J end by 8 bases, with 12 bases between. Germline CDR1 reads SGHAT; CDR2 reads FQNNGV. Here the CDR3 reads CASSLQAGVGYTF. Written as DNA, the CDR3 is TGTGCCAGCAGCTTACAGGCAGGGGTCGGCTACACCTTC.

V and J are TRBV12-3 or TRBV12-4 and TRBJ2-5; TRBD2 might be the D (6 bases). V lost 5 bases and J lost 3, with 16 bases in between. The CDR3 runs 15 residues. The chain's CDR3 is CASSDVGRGKETQYF. The CDR3 DNA reads as TGTGCCAGCAGTGACGTAGGGCGGGGTAAAGAGACCCAGTACTTC.

This rearrangement joins TRBV4-1 to TRBJ2-7; a weak D match, TRBD1 (6 bases). The CDR3 is made up of 16 amino acids. Trimming pared 1 base from V and 0 bases from J, leaving 13 bases between. Germline V lookup: CDR1 MGHRA, CDR2 YSYEKL. The CDR3 DNA sequence: TGCGCCAGCAGCCAAGCTTTTCAGGGGAGCTCCTACGAGCAGTACTTC. This sequence encodes CASSQAFQGSSYEQYF.

At least ten counts were recorded for this clonotype. The rearrangement joins TRBV12-5 to TRBJ2-7; 9 bases align to TRBD2. After removal of 5 bases from V and 1 base from J, the junction contained 9 bases not matched to a gene. Per the germline V gene, CDR1 is LGHNT and CDR2 is FRNRAP. The CDR3 loop spans 16 amino acids. CDR3 sequence: CASGRPLAGQSYEQYF. For the CDR3, the DNA is TGTGCTAGTGGTCGACCTCTAGCGGGGCAATCCTACGAGCAGTACTTC.

The V call is TRBV5-5, the J call TRBJ1-4; perhaps TRBD1 as D (5 bases). The CDR3 extends over 11 amino acids. V gave up 4 bases and J gave up 15 bases, with 13 bases separating them. Germline assignment: CDR1 SGHKS and CDR2 YYEKEE (reference sequence). In nucleotides, the CDR3 is TGTGCCAGCAGCGTGGGACGGGCCATGTTTTTT. Its translation: CASSVGRAMFF.

The chain uses TRBV7-2 and TRBJ2-5, with 7 bases aligning to TRBD2. Germline trimming cut 5 bases from V and 13 bases from J; bases unmatched to any gene: 19. The CDR3 length is 15 residues. Germline-derived CDR1 and CDR2 are SGHTA and FQGNSA. The CDR3 sequence is CASSTTTGGGRATYF. The DNA of the CDR3 is TGTGCCAGCAGCACCACCACCGGCGGGGGACGAGCCACGTACTTC.

This chain joins TRBV12-3 or TRBV12-4 and TRBJ2-7, with D maybe TRBD2 (6 bases). Between the trimmed V and J ends, which lost 6 bases and 6 bases, there was a span of 18 bases. The CDR3 totals 14 residues. The CDR3 reads CASSGVGGGFEQYF. The DNA for the CDR3 is TGTGCCAGCAGCGGAGTTGGGGGAGGTTTCGAGCAGTACTTC.

The chain joins TRBV25-1 to TRBJ1-1; unclear D gene. Per the germline V gene, CDR1 is MGHDK and CDR2 is SYGVNS. CDR3 length equals 13 residues. The germline V and J ends were trimmed by 2 bases and 1 base, with 5 bases remaining between them. CDR3 residues: CASSELQNTEAFF. The DNA of the CDR3 is TGTGCCAGCAGTGAACTGCAGAACACTGAAGCTTTCTTT.

About this clonotype itself: The CDR3 does not close with the conserved phenylalanine or tryptophan, likely indicating a read error. The DNA is left out, because the CDR3 cannot be placed on it with certainty; the CDR3 is given as TCRdb lists it. The chain is built from TRBV2 and TRBJ1-6. In germline, CDR1 is SNHLY, CDR2 FYNNEI. The CDR3 length is 15 residues, termini included. CDR3 sequence reads: CASTGRENTEAFFGQ.

This clonotype was found many times. The rearrangement joins TRBV6-1 to TRBJ1-5, with D possibly matching TRBD1 (6 bases). Germline CDR1 is MNHNS and CDR2 is SASEGT. The V and J ends lost 6 bases and 3 bases respectively, with 9 bases between them. The length of the CDR3 is 13 residues. CDR3 region: CASSRQVNQPQHF. Here the CDR3 DNA reads TGTGCCAGCAGCAGACAGGTCAATCAGCCCCAGCATTTT.

This clonotype was observed a handful of times. The rearrangement links TRBV2 to TRBJ2-7, with D tentatively TRBD1 (5 bases). The germline V gene has CDR1 SNHLY and CDR2 FYNNEI. V gave up 4 bases and J gave up 5 bases, with 18 bases separating them. This CDR3 is 15 amino acids long. CDR3 nucleotides: TGTGCCAGCAGTGGGTTAGGGCAGGGTTCTGACGAGCAGTACGTC. As protein: CASSGLGQGSDEQYV.

The J gene is TRBJ1-1, the V gene TRBV20-1; D not resolved. Germline V CDR1 and CDR2: DFQATT, SNEGSKA (reference sequence). The V end was cut by 4 bases, the J end by 10 bases, with 13 bases between. The CDR3 has 11 amino acids. CDR3 in DNA: TGCAGTGCTATGAGGGTAGGGATAGCTTTCTTT. Amino acids: CSAMRVGIAFF.

The chain couples TRBV7-8 to TRBJ1-6; D might be TRBD1 (5 bases). The V gene's germline CDR1 is SGHVS and CDR2 FQNEAQ. The CDR3 is 19 amino acids. The V gene lost 5 bases and the J gene lost 2 bases, with 22 bases spanning the gap. For the CDR3, the DNA is TGTGCCAGCAGCCTAAACCACAGGACCTCATCAACCTATAATTCACCCCTCCACTTT. This encodes CASSLNHRTSSTYNSPLHF. The complete variable domain, with remaining parts taken from reference TRBV7-8 and TRBJ1-6, reads GAGVSQSPRYKVAKRGQDVALRCDPISGHVSLFWYQQALGQGPEFLTYFQNEAQLDKSGLPSDRFFAERPEGSVSTLKIQRTQQEDSAVYLCASSLNHRTSSTYNSPLHFGNGTRLTVT.

The rearrangement joins TRBV6-1 to TRBJ1-3; TRBD1 matches 7 bases. The CDR3 consists of 16 residues. Germline V gene sequence: CDR1 MNHNS, CDR2 SASEGT. The junction had 9 bases not matched to a gene; V was cut back by 6 bases and J by 1 base. Here the CDR3 reads CASRLTGLGSGNTIYF. CDR3 in DNA: TGTGCCAGCAGATTGACAGGGCTGGGGTCTGGAAACACCATATATTTT.

About this clonotype: One junction end does not reproduce the germline sequence, and a read error may be involved. The V and J genes are TRBV5-1 and TRBJ1-2, with 7 bases aligning to TRBD1. The CDR3 extends over 13 amino acids. Looked up from germline, CDR1 is SGHRS and CDR2 is YFSETQ. CDR3 coding DNA: TGTGCCAGGAGCGGGACAGTAGGCTATGGCTACACCTTC. Amino acid sequence: CARSGTVGYGYTF.

The V call is TRBV6-4, the J call TRBJ2-2; no definite D call. Germline V lookup: CDR1 MRHNA, CDR2 SNTAGT. CDR3 size: 15 residues. Trimming left V 0 bases short and J 1 base short, with 6 bases between. CDR3 in amino acids: CASSDSAGNTGELFF. In DNA form, the CDR3 reads TGTGCCAGCAGTGACTCAGCAGGGAACACCGGGGAGCTGTTTTTT.

This clonotype was counted between two and nine times. The chain links TRBV7-8 to TRBJ1-1; D gene uncertain. V lost 0 bases and J lost 5, with 13 bases in between. The CDR3 runs to 15 residues. Germline CDR1 and CDR2: SGHVS and FQNEAQ. CDR3 loop: CASSLASSGWTEAFF. DNA for the CDR3: TGTGCCAGCAGCTTAGCGTCGAGCGGCTGGACTGAAGCTTTCTTT.

V gene TRBV9 combines with J gene TRBJ2-3, with a possible D match to TRBD2 (5 bases). Trimming left V 0 bases short and J 4 bases short, with 12 bases between. Germline assignment: CDR1 SGDLS and CDR2 YYNGEE. This CDR3 has 15 residues. The CDR3, as DNA: TGTGCCAGCAGCGTAGAGGGAGTAGGCGCAGATACGCAGTATTTT. It specifies CASSVEGVGADTQYF.

This rearrangement joins TRBV7-2 to TRBJ2-1; 8 nucleotides match TRBD1. CDR1 is SGHTA, CDR2 FQGNSA, per germline. Trimming at V came to 6 bases and at J to 16 bases, leaving 20 bases not matched to a gene. The CDR3 covers 15 residues. CDR3 protein: CASSPPGQAAREPFF. For the CDR3, the DNA is TGTGCCAGCAGTCCACCGGGACAGGCGGCTAGGGAGCCCTTCTTC.

The count of this clonotype is one. V and J are TRBV20-1 and TRBJ2-3; 14 positions match TRBD2. The CDR3 consists of 17 residues. Germline V CDR1 and CDR2: DFQATT, SNEGSKA (reference sequence). J gave up 4 bases and V 4 bases, and 10 bases lay outside the gene matches. The CDR3 here is CSATVTSGGAGADTQYF. DNA of the CDR3: TGCAGTGCTACCGTGACTAGCGGGGGGGCGGGAGCAGATACGCAGTATTTT.

The chain couples TRBV7-9 to TRBJ2-5; unclear D gene. Germline assignment: CDR1 SEHNR and CDR2 FQNEAQ (reference sequence). Trimming pared 1 base from V and 4 bases from J, leaving 10 bases between. The CDR3 extends over 14 amino acids. In DNA, the CDR3 is TGTGCCAGCAGCTTAGATTATCGGACAGAGACCCAGTACTTC. Amino acids: CASSLDYRTETQYF. The full variable domain, completed using reference TRBV7-9 and TRBJ2-5, is DTGVSQNPRHKITKRGQNVTFRCDPISEHNRLYWYRQTLGQGPEFLTYFQNEAQLEKSRLLSDRFSAERPKGSFSTLEIQRTEQGDSAMYLCASSLDYRTETQYFGPGTRLLVL.

The chain carries TRBV19 and TRBJ2-3; D is possibly TRBD2 (5 bases). Per germline, CDR1 LNHDA and CDR2 SQIVND (reference sequence). Trimming pared 6 bases from V and 5 bases from J, leaving 12 bases between. This CDR3 has 13 residues. CDR3 nucleotides: TGTGCCAGTAGCGTGGGGAGAGGAGATACGCAGTATTTT. This encodes CASSVGRGDTQYF.

This clonotype has more than one count but fewer than ten. CDR3 residues: CSVEQGYNEQFF. CDR3 sequence (DNA): TGCAGCGTCGAGCAAGGGTACAATGAGCAGTTCTTC. V gene TRBV29-1 combines with J gene TRBJ2-1; no definite D call. Trimming took off 6 bases at V and 4 bases at J, with 10 bases between the two ends. The germline CDR1 and CDR2 sequences are SQVTM and ANQGSEA. There are 12 residues in the CDR3.

Ten or more counts support this clonotype. The genes are TRBV30 and TRBJ2-3; no clear D gene. The CDR3 is 16 amino acids. Germline V gene data show CDR1 as GTSNPN and CDR2 as SVGIG (reference sequence). V gave up 3 bases and J gave up 3 bases, with 19 bases separating them. CDR3 region: CAWSKGYLGSTDTQYF. In nucleotides, the CDR3 is TGTGCCTGGAGCAAAGGTTATTTGGGCTCAACAGATACGCAGTATTTT.

At least ten counts were recorded for this clonotype. The gene calls are TRBV19 and TRBJ1-5, with D maybe TRBD1 (5 bases). Per germline, CDR1 LNHDA and CDR2 SQIVND (reference sequence). Between the trimmed V and J ends, which lost 8 bases and 7 bases, there was a span of 15 bases. The CDR3 contains 13 residues. CDR3 amino acids: CASATEPIQPQHF. The DNA for the CDR3 is TGTGCCAGTGCGACAGAACCGATCCAGCCCCAGCATTTT.

The sample holds many counts of this clonotype. This chain joins TRBV4-1 and TRBJ2-7; D is possibly TRBD2 (5 bases). CDR1 is MGHRA and CDR2 is YSYEKL in the germline V gene. V lost 4 bases to trimming and J lost 3 bases, with 16 bases between them. The CDR3 spans 15 residues. This chain's CDR3 is CASSRDASQFYEQYF. CDR3 sequence (DNA): TGCGCCAGCAGCCGTGACGCTAGCCAGTTCTACGAGCAGTACTTC.

This clonotype was counted many times. V and J are TRBV2 and TRBJ2-2; D remains unclear. In germline, CDR1 is SNHLY, CDR2 FYNNEI. Trimming left V 7 bases short and J 3 bases short, with 15 bases between. This CDR3 is built from 15 residues. The CDR3 bases are TGTGCCAGCACCGCCGACTTTTTTGACACCGGGGAGCTGTTTTTT. Translating gives CASTADFFDTGELFF.

A word on this clonotype: The final CDR3 position lacks the conserved phenylalanine or tryptophan, pointing to a likely read error. The DNA is left out, because the CDR3 cannot be placed on it with certainty; the CDR3 is given as TCRdb lists it. This sequence joins TRBV19 and TRBJ1-3; the table assigns TRBD1, which was not confirmed against the DNA. Germline CDR1 LNHDA, CDR2 SQIVND (reference sequence). The CDR3 is 14 residues long, ends included. CDR3 protein: CASSPDRDTHNIYP.